The sequence of this T cell receptor beta chain was determined in a study of blood T cells in healthy people across ages (dated by TCRdb to between 2015 and 2017). About the investigation overall: In model experiments, roughly one uniquely barcoded TCR beta cDNA molecule per two T cells was captured by template switching. Two additional independent replicas of 1 million unique cDNA reads from the same blood draw were analyzed for two donors (one aged 18 to 30 and one aged 80 or older). Age-related changes in TCR beta repertoire diversity were measured in the study by deep sequencing normalized with unique cDNA molecular identifiers. To avoid experimental bias, donors of different ages were spread randomly across the sequencing lanes. Donors were grouped into four age groups: young (average approximately 15 years), middle-aged (39), aged (roughly 62) and long-lived (over 80). Study-level results and caveats: Observed TCR beta diversity per million T cells fell roughly linearly with age, and a significant reduction was already apparent by age roughly 40. The CMV infection status of donors was not known, potentially confounding age-related changes in expanded clonotypes. A strong correlation was found between observed TCR beta diversity and the percentage of naive T cells measured by flow cytometry. Bulk unsorted PBMC profiling prevented conclusive comparison of naive and antigen-experienced compartments. Total diversity estimates from one million sequenced T cells were considered lower bounds and underestimates. Compared with the aged group, the long-lived group had more naive CD4+ T cells, fewer expanded clones and increased TCR diversity, suggesting age selection.

The donors were 40 or so Caucasian individuals from Russia, aged 6 to 90 years, who were systemically healthy. Ten milliliters of peripheral blood were collected from each donor into EDTA-treated Vacutainer tubes. Ficoll-Paque density-gradient centrifugation was used to isolate PBMCs, with at least 6.5 million per sample. Trizol reagent was used to extract total RNA from PBMCs, with at least 5.5 micrograms per sample. Naive CD45RAhigh/CD27high T cell percentages were measured by flow cytometry on a PBMC aliquot from every donor. The receptor library was made with 5' RACE. Sequencing relied on an Illumina HiSeq 2500. The second PCR ran for about 7 to 11 cycles and used a J-beta primer mix along with a sample-barcoded 5' primer. A template-switch 5' adaptor carrying 12 random nucleotides introduced a unique molecular identifier onto each TCR beta cDNA molecule. Each sample yielded at least 2.5 million CDR3-containing paired-end reads. The Mint cDNA synthesis kit, primed by a TRBC-specific oligonucleotide, was used to synthesize first-strand cDNA from all RNA. Following uracil-DNA glycosylase treatment, all cDNA underwent a first 18-cycle PCR with the universal primers M1SS and BC2_uni_R. The paper's data handling went like this. For normalization, 1 million high-quality reads, each with a distinct molecular identifier, were randomly selected from each sample. Instead of being binned into consensus sequences, reads with shared molecular identifiers were discarded. MiTCR, run with a Q25 quality threshold and the strictest error-elimination algorithm, handled CDR3 identification, clonotype clustering and error correction. A nonparametric unseen species model with Euler transformation was used to estimate lower-bound total TCR beta diversity. TCRdb's own reprocessing of the public reads used fastp at Q25 and MiXCR and kept productive beta chains. For every CDR3 protein sequence, its rows merge into one entry that carries the most common genes and DNA. TCRdb's processing, not the study's, gives the V and J calls here. The sample table records more than 800,000 distinct CDR3 sequences; around 26% of these occur just once. In total, the top ten clones hold roughly 17% of the sample.

Spanning cysteine to phenylalanine, the CDR3 consists of 17 amino acids. The DNA shown is the 51-base CDR3, in frame from base 1. Germline trimming amounts to 4 bases on V and 4 bases on J, with 12 as the count of junction bases outside the gene matches. The CDR1 and CDR2 encoded by the germline V gene are SGHDN and FVKESK. This clonotype has only a few counts. It lacks a known antigen. No much larger clonotype is one base removed from it; base qualities were not supplied. The sequencing sample was made of blood. This sequence was found in a woman older than 75 in good health. The chain joins TRBV14 to TRBJ1-1, and 10 junction bases match TRBD1. Here the CDR3 is given as CASSLGTGVKRSTEAFF. The DNA sequence is as follows: TGTGCCAGCAGCCTGGGGACAGGGGTCAAGCGGAGCACTGAAGCTTTCTTT.